These 15 T cell receptor beta chains came from one sample sequenced in a study of cytomegalovirus exposure and HLA in healthy donors. PCR was performed using 60 Vbeta and 13 Jbeta primers. The table came from immunoSEQ multiplex PCR; TCRdb's copy has only in-frame clones and leaves some out. The sample yields over 100,000 clones, around three quarters seen once. Sequencing was carried out using PBMCs. The origin of the receptors is a man aged 35 to 55 in good health and CMV-seropositive.

The chain uses TRBV19 and TRBJ2-2; TRBD2 matches 10 bases. V was clipped by 7 bases and J by 7 bases; unmatched bases: 9. The CDR3 totals 15 residues. The germline V gene has CDR1 LNHDA and CDR2 SQIVND (reference sequence). In DNA form, the CDR3 reads TGTGCCAGTAATATGCACACTAGCGGGGTCGGGGAGCTGTTTTTT. Translated: CASNMHTSGVGELFF.

This clone was observed a handful of times. The CDR3 sequence is CASSPLNTEAFF. CDR3 nucleotides: TGTGCCAGCTCACCCTTAAACACTGAAGCTTTCTTT. This chain links TRBV18 with TRBJ1-1; D unclear. CDR1 is KGHSH and CDR2 is LQKENI in the germline V gene. The CDR3 totals 12 residues. Trimming removed 3 bases from V and 2 bases from J, with 4 bases in between. Filled out from reference TRBV18 and TRBJ1-1, the complete variable domain reads NAGVMQNPRHLVRRRGQEARLRCSPMKGHSHVYWYRQLPEEGLKFMVYLQKENIIDESGMPKERFSAEFPKEGPSILRIQQVVRGDSAAYFCASSPLNTEAFFGQGTRLTVV.

The rearrangement joins TRBV30 to TRBJ1-5; D might be TRBD1 (5 bases). Germline assignment: CDR1 GTSNPN and CDR2 SVGIG (reference sequence). With 3 bases removed from V and 1 base from J, the gap between germline ends came to 13 bases. This CDR3 has 15 residues. This CDR3 is CAWRLGEESNQPQHF. In DNA form, the CDR3 reads TGTGCCTGGAGGCTGGGGGAGGAGAGCAATCAGCCCCAGCATTTT.

The V and J genes are TRBV4-3 and TRBJ2-5, with 13 bases matching TRBD2. TRBJ2-7 explains the end of the DNA better; the J call may be wrong. The length of the CDR3 is 15 residues. Germline-derived CDR1 and CDR2 are LGHNA and YSLEER. CDR3 sequence reads: CASSPGLAGEVEQYF. The CDR3 DNA is TGCGCCAGCAGCCCCGGACTAGCGGGGGAAGTCGAGCAGTACTTC.

The chain has TRBV18 and TRBJ1-5; 9 bases fit TRBD1. V shed 2 bases and J 7 bases; nucleotides not matched to a gene: 6. Germline CDR1 is KGHSH and CDR2 is LQKENI. The CDR3 consists of 15 residues. CDR3: CASSPNRGQVQPQHF. CDR3 coding DNA: TGTGCCAGCTCACCAAACAGGGGGCAGGTCCAGCCCCAGCATTTT.

This chain connects TRBV9 to TRBJ2-1, with 12 bases lining up with TRBD2. The CDR3 has 18 amino acids. Losses at the gene ends were 4 bases for V and 0 bases for J; bases not matched to a gene: 8. The germline V gene has CDR1 SGDLS and CDR2 YYNGEE. CDR3 protein: CASSSRTSGASSYNEQFF. The CDR3 DNA reads as TGTGCCAGCAGCTCTAGGACTAGCGGGGCGAGCTCCTACAATGAGCAGTTCTTC.

The chain carries TRBV5-5 and TRBJ2-5; tentatively, D is TRBD1 (6 bases). The DNA end lines up better with TRBJ2-7; the J call may be wrong. The CDR3 is 14 residues long. Germline assignment: CDR1 SGHKS and CDR2 YYEKEE (reference sequence). The chain's CDR3 is CASSWQGSSYEQYF. CDR3 DNA sequence: TGTGCCAGCAGCTGGCAGGGGAGCTCCTACGAGCAGTACTTC.

This sequence joins TRBV28 and TRBJ2-7; perhaps TRBD2 as D (6 bases). Germline V gene lookup returns CDR1 MDHEN and CDR2 SYDVKM. V shed 5 bases and J shed 3 bases, with 8 bases lying between them. The CDR3 sequence is 12 residues long. The CDR3 loop is CASSTGLYEQYF. In nucleotides, the CDR3 is TGTGCCAGCAGTACGGGACTCTACGAGCAGTACTTC. The complete variable domain, with remaining parts taken from reference TRBV28 and TRBJ2-7, reads DVKVTQSSRYLVKRTGEKVFLECVQDMDHENMFWYRQDPGLGLRLIYFSYDVKMKEKGDIPEGYSVSREKKERFSLILESASTNQTSMYLCASSTGLYEQYFGPGTRLTVT.

The chain combines TRBV5-4 with TRBJ2-7; tentative D call: TRBD1 (5 bases). CDR3 length: 13 amino acids. Between the trimmed V and J ends, which lost 0 bases and 5 bases, there was a span of 9 bases. Germline V gene lookup returns CDR1 SGHNT and CDR2 YYREEE (reference sequence). CDR3 coding DNA: TGTGCCAGCAGCTTGGAAGGGGCGGACGAGCAGTACTTC. Its protein product is CASSLEGADEQYF.

The chain uses TRBV7-2 and TRBJ1-6; D ambiguous. Germline V gene data show CDR1 as SGHTA and CDR2 as FQGNSA. The germline V and J ends were trimmed by 5 bases and 0 bases, with 14 bases remaining between them. The length of the CDR3 is 17 residues. CDR3 sequence (DNA): TGTGCCAGCAGCCACACCATTGGAGACTCCTATAATTCACCCCTCCACTTT. Its translation is CASSHTIGDSYNSPLHF.

This rearrangement joins TRBV9 to TRBJ1-6, with TRBD1 identical over 10 bases. The CDR3 runs 15 residues. The junction had 5 bases not matched to a gene; V was cut back by 4 bases and J by 7 bases. Germline-derived CDR1 and CDR2 are SGDLS and YYNGEE. The CDR3 nucleotides are TGTGCCAGCAGCCCTCGACAGGGGGCGAATTCACCCCTCCACTTT. Protein sequence: CASSPRQGANSPLHF.

This clone was found once. This chain uses TRBV10-3 with TRBJ1-1; tentatively, D is TRBD1 (5 bases). V was shortened by 3 bases and J by 4 bases, with 18 bases between the two germline ends. Germline V gives CDR1 ENHRY, CDR2 SYGVKD. This CDR3 has 16 residues. The CDR3 sequence is CAISDHQGRGGTEAFF. CDR3 in DNA: TGTGCCATCAGTGACCACCAAGGGCGGGGCGGCACTGAAGCTTTCTTT.

By share of the sample, this clone is medium-sized. This chain uses TRBV19 with TRBJ1-2; 10 nucleotides agree with TRBD1. The CDR3 runs to 15 residues. CDR1 is LNHDA and CDR2 is SQIVND in the germline V gene (reference sequence). J was trimmed by 6 bases and V by 6 bases; bases with no gene match: 10. For the CDR3, the DNA is TGTGCCAGTAGCGTAGACAGGGGGCGAAGCCATGGCTACACCTTC. It translates to CASSVDRGRSHGYTF.

This sequence joins TRBV7-9 and TRBJ1-6, with TRBD1 matching over 8 bases. V shed 5 bases, J shed 7 bases, and the junction held 16 bases outside the gene matches. Germline lookup yields CDR1 SEHNR and CDR2 FQNEAQ (reference sequence). The CDR3 loop spans 18 amino acids. The CDR3 DNA is TGTGCCAGCAGCCAATCCCTCGGACAGGGATCGTGGAATTCACCCCTCCACTTT. Translation: CASSQSLGQGSWNSPLHF. Variable domain in full (rest from reference TRBV7-9 and TRBJ1-6): DTGVSQNPRHKITKRGQNVTFRCDPISEHNRLYWYRQTLGQGPEFLTYFQNEAQLEKSRLLSDRFSAERPKGSFSTLEIQRTEQGDSAMYLCASSQSLGQGSWNSPLHFGNGTRLTVT.

The rearrangement uses TRBV7-2 and TRBJ1-2, with TRBD1 matching 8 bases. Germline V CDR1 and CDR2: SGHTA, FQGNSA. The CDR3 sequence is 12 residues long. V lost 3 bases to trimming and J lost 8 bases; unmatched junction nucleotides: 2. The CDR3 loop reads CASSFGQGGYTF. CDR3 DNA: TGTGCCAGCAGCTTCGGACAGGGAGGCTACACCTTC.